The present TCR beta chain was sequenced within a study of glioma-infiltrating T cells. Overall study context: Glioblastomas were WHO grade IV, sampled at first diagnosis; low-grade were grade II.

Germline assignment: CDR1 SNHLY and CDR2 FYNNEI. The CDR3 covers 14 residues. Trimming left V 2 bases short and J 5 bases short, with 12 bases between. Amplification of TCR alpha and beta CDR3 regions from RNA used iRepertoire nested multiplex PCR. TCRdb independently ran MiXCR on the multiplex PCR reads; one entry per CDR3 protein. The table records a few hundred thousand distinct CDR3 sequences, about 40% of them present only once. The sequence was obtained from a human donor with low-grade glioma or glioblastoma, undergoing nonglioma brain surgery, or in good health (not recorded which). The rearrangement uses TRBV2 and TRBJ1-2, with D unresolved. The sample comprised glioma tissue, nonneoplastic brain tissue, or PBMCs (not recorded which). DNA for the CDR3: TGTGCCAGCAGTGAATTACAGTCTCGGTATGGCTACACCTTC. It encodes CASSELQSRYGYTF.